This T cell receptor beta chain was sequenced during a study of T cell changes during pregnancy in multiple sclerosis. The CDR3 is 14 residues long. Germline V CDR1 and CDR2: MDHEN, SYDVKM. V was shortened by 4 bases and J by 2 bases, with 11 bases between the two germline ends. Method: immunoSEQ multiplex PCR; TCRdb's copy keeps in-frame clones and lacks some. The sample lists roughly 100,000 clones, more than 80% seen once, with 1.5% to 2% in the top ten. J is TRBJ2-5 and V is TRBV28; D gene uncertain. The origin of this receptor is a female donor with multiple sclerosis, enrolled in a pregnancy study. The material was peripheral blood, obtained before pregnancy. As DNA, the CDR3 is TGTGCCAGCAGTTCCTACGACTCTCAAGAGACCCAGTACTTC. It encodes CASSSYDSQETQYF.